This T cell receptor (beta chain) emerged from a study of blood T cell repertoires in COVID-19. Study summary: Italy, Spain and the United States were the sources of the convalescent and acute COVID-19 samples. From T cells, B-cell-depleted T cells, or PBMCs came the material, which was cDNA or gDNA.

The CDR3 consists of 15 residues. Trimming cost V 2 bases and J 5 bases; bases outside gene matches: 6. Germline V gene data show CDR1 as LNHNV and CDR2 as YYDKDF (reference sequence). Original handling: Nucleated cell number was recorded as an estimate derived from reference gene primer amplification. Using immunoSEQ multiplex PCR, the repertoire was profiled, and TCRdb retains in-frame clones only, with some absent. For V, J and clone size, that table is used; D and trimming come from the DNA. The repertoire holds about 220,000 clones, 84% seen once, with about 2.4% in the top ten. The receptor's source is a woman aged 55 to 70 with acute or convalescent COVID-19. The chain has TRBV15 and TRBJ2-4; 7 bases map to TRBD1. Material: peripheral blood. The CDR3 DNA sequence: TGTGCCACCAGCAGAACGACAGGGACCCAAAACATTCAGTACTTC. Its protein product is CATSRTTGTQNIQYF.